These 13 T cell receptor beta chains originate from one sample sequenced in a study of neurological immune-mediated disorders. Time point given: longitudinal time-point 3. One entry per CDR3 protein, called by TCRdb with MiXCR from the 5' RACE reads. The table has approximately 50,000 distinct CDR3 sequences, 7% to 10% seen once. The sequenced sample consisted of PBMCs. Source of these receptors: a woman aged 40-49 years in good health.

Ten or more counts support this clonotype. The chain employs TRBV5-5 and TRBJ2-2, with D tentatively TRBD2 (6 bases). Germline-derived CDR1 and CDR2 are SGHKS and YYEKEE (reference sequence). The CDR3 spans 16 residues. V lost 0 bases to trimming and J lost 0 bases, with 9 bases between them. CDR3 nucleotide sequence: TGTGCCAGCAGCTTGGTGGCTAGCGCGAACACCGGGGAGCTGTTTTTT. Translated: CASSLVASANTGELFF.

This clonotype was recorded a few times. Germline and junction disagree at one end, which may indicate a read error. The gene calls are TRBV6-2 or TRBV6-3 and TRBJ2-1; TRBD2 matches at 11 bases. From germline, CDR1 is MNHEY and CDR2 SVGEGT. There are 13 residues in the CDR3. CDR3 sequence (DNA): TGTGCCAGCAGTTCGACCTTAGCGGGGGGGCAACTCTTC. This encodes CASSSTLAGGQLF.

This clonotype was seen at least ten times. The V and J genes are TRBV7-2 and TRBJ2-5, with D perhaps matching TRBD1 (6 bases). Germline CDR1 SGHTA, CDR2 FQGNSA. The CDR3 covers 16 residues. The germline V and J ends were trimmed by 0 bases and 5 bases, with 16 bases remaining between them. The DNA of the CDR3 is TGTGCCAGCAGCTTAGCGCCTAGGGGGTCTTGGGAGACCCAGTACTTC. Protein sequence: CASSLAPRGSWETQYF.

V gene TRBV5-1 combines with J gene TRBJ1-3, with 8 bases identical to TRBD1. V trimming: 3 bases; J trimming: 4 bases; junction bases outside the gene matches: 12. CDR1 is SGHRS and CDR2 is YFSETQ in the germline V gene. The CDR3 runs 17 residues. The CDR3 spells CASSSGGQVHIGNTIYF. In DNA form, the CDR3 reads TGCGCCAGCAGCTCGGGGGGACAGGTACACATCGGAAACACCATATATTTT.

The rearrangement joins TRBV7-8 to TRBJ2-7; D might be TRBD1 or TRBD2, each matching 5 bases. The CDR3 covers 15 residues. V was pared by 5 bases and J by 1 base, with 15 bases between. Germline CDR1 reads SGHVS; CDR2 reads FQNEAQ. This chain's CDR3 is CASSPSGPLSYEQYF. The CDR3 DNA follows: TGTGCCAGCAGCCCTTCGGGACCCCTTTCCTACGAGCAGTACTTC.

This clonotype was detected ten times or more. This sequence joins TRBV18 and TRBJ1-2; D may be TRBD1 (5 bases). CDR3 length: 17 amino acids. Germline CDR1 KGHSH, CDR2 LQKENI. V lost 2 bases to trimming and J lost 1 base, with 17 bases between them. CDR3 amino acids: CASSPEGGEFNNYGYTF. DNA of the CDR3: TGTGCCAGCTCACCAGAGGGAGGGGAGTTTAATAACTATGGCTACACCTTC.

This clonotype was counted ten times or more. This chain uses TRBV20-1 with TRBJ2-3; TRBD2 is a possible D gene (6 bases). The germline V gene has CDR1 DFQATT and CDR2 SNEGSKA (reference sequence). V lost 5 bases and J 3 bases, leaving 12 bases between the germline ends. The CDR3 has 13 residues. The CDR3 bases are TGCAGTGCTTGGTGGGGGGAGACAGATACGCAGTATTTT. Its protein product is CSAWWGETDTQYF.

At least ten counts were recorded for this clonotype. DNA for the CDR3: TGCGCCAGCAGCTTTAGCGGGTATGGCTACACCTTC. Amino acid sequence: CASSFSGYGYTF. The rearrangement links TRBV5-1 to TRBJ1-2; D call uncertain. Looked up from germline, CDR1 is SGHRS and CDR2 is YFSETQ. This CDR3 has 12 amino acids. V was trimmed by 2 bases and J by 5 bases, leaving 7 bases between them.

This clonotype has ten or more counts. The chain links TRBV20-1 to TRBJ2-3; TRBD2 matches at 7 bases. The length of the CDR3 is 16 residues. Germline V gene data show CDR1 as DFQATT and CDR2 as SNEGSKA (reference sequence). J gave up 8 bases and V 1 base, and 15 bases lay outside the gene matches. The CDR3 sequence: CSARAPGTMVLGTQYF. CDR3 nucleotides: TGCAGTGCTAGAGCCCCGGGGACTATGGTTTTAGGTACGCAGTATTTT.

In this sample, this clonotype turned up many times. This chain links TRBV5-1 with TRBJ2-7; either TRBD1 or TRBD2 may fit D (5 bases each). This CDR3 has 14 amino acids. Germline CDR1 SGHRS, CDR2 YFSETQ. Deletions cut 7 bases from V and 3 bases from J, with 17 bases between. The CDR3 coding sequence is TGCGCCAGCCGAGGGGAAACAGTTAGCTACGAGCAGTACTTC. Its translation is CASRGETVSYEQYF.

This clonotype was counted many times. The chain uses TRBV12-3 or TRBV12-4 and TRBJ1-2, with D possibly being TRBD1 (5 bases). Deletions cut 6 bases from V and 1 base from J, with 9 bases between. The CDR3 totals 13 residues. Here the CDR3 reads CASRGTGNYGYTF. The CDR3 DNA is TGTGCCAGCAGAGGGACGGGTAACTATGGCTACACCTTC.

In this sample, this clonotype turned up many times. In DNA form, the CDR3 reads TGTGCCAGTAGTGGGACTTTGGGACTAGCGACGAACACCGGGGAGCTGTTTTTT. Amino acid sequence: CASSGTLGLATNTGELFF. The V gene is TRBV6-5, the J gene TRBJ2-2; 10 bases fit TRBD2. This CDR3 is 18 amino acids long. V was pared by 9 bases and J by 0 bases, with 13 bases of the junction left unmatched. Germline assignment: CDR1 MNHEY and CDR2 SVGAGI.

The sample holds many counts of this clonotype. The chain links TRBV5-5 to TRBJ1-2; 7 nucleotides line up with TRBD1. Germline V CDR1 and CDR2: SGHKS, YYEKEE (reference sequence). V shed 3 bases, J shed 2 bases, and the junction held 7 bases outside the gene matches. The length of the CDR3 is 15 residues. The CDR3 bases are TGTGCCAGCAGCTCCAGGGGGGATGGAAACTATGGCTACACCTTC. Its translation is CASSSRGDGNYGYTF.